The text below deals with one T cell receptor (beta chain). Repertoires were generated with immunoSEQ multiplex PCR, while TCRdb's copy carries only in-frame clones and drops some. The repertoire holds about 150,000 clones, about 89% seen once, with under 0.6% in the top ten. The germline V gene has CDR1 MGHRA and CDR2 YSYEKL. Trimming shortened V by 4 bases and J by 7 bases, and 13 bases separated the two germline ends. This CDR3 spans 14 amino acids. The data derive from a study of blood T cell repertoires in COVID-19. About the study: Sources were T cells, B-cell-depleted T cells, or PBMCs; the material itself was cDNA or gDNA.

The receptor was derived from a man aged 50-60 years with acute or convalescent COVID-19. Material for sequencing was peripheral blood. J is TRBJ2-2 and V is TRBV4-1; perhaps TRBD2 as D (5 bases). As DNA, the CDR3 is TGCGCCAGCAGCCGACCTTACAGCGGCGGGGAGCTGTTTTTT. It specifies CASSRPYSGGELFF.